A selection of T cell receptor beta chains follows, all from one sample in a study of CD8 T cells in Susac syndrome. Via MiXCR, TCRdb re-called the immunoSEQ multiplex PCR reads, giving one row per CDR3 protein. The sample lists 73,000 or so distinct CDR3 sequences; over 85% were seen once. What was sequenced was CD8+ T cells from PBMCs. These receptors all stem from a human donor with multiple sclerosis. Each CDR3 is given with its conserved first and last residue. D genes are given only for firm matches. The size of a clone is reported for some rows only, either as once, few or many, or as a class for expanded clones.

>TRBV6-1|TRBD1|16|.|TRBJ2-7
CASSAFRDRGGYEQYF
TGTGCCAGCAGTGCTTTCAGGGACAGGGGTGGCTACGAGCAGTACTTC
>TRBV23-1|TRBD1|14|.|TRBJ2-3
CASSRDSIRDTQYF
TGCGCCAGCAGCCGGGACAGCATTCGGGATACGCAGTATTTT
>TRBV19|TRBD1|14|few|TRBJ2-1
CASSMDRGQDEQFF
TGTGCCAGTAGTATGGACAGGGGGCAGGATGAGCAGTTCTTC
>TRBV19|TRBD1|14|.|TRBJ1-2
CATRTGTANYGYTF
TGTGCCACCCGGACAGGGACCGCTAACTATGGCTACACCTTC
>TRBV27|.|14|.|TRBJ1-1
CASSSYDRNTEAFF
TGTGCCAGCAGTTCATACGACAGGAACACTGAAGCTTTCTTT
>TRBV27|.|15|.|TRBJ2-4
CASSFGGLAKNIQYF
TGTGCCAGCAGTTTTGGAGGGTTGGCCAAAAACATTCAGTACTTC
>TRBV6-2/TRBV6-3|.|14|.|TRBJ1-5
CASSPLDSNQPQHF
TGTGCCAGCAGTCCTTTGGATAGCAATCAGCCCCAGCATTTT
>TRBV30|TRBD1|17|.|TRBJ1-1
CAWSGAFQGAVNTEAFF
TGTGCCTGGAGTGGGGCCTTCCAGGGGGCTGTGAACACTGAAGCTTTCTTT
>TRBV2|TRBD2|15|.|TRBJ2-7
CASSEALSGNYEQYF
TGTGCCAGCAGTGAAGCGCTGAGCGGGAACTACGAGCAGTACTTC
>TRBV29-1|.|9|.|TRBJ1-5
CSGNQPQHF
TGCAGTGGCAATCAGCCCCAGCATTTT
>TRBV27|.|16|once|TRBJ2-2
CASHDAGLRVTGELFF
TGTGCCAGTCACGACGCGGGACTTCGGGTCACCGGGGAGCTGTTTTTT
>TRBV6-6|TRBD1|14|.|TRBJ1-2
CASSPGQVLDGYTF
TGTGCCAGCAGTCCGGGACAGGTTTTGGATGGCTACACCTTC
>TRBV7-9|.|12|.|TRBJ2-7
CASSLRPYEQYF
TGTGCCAGCAGCTTAAGGCCGTACGAGCAGTACTTC
>TRBV6-1|.|13|.|TRBJ2-2
CASSFRGAGELFF
TGTGCCAGCAGTTTCAGGGGTGCCGGGGAGCTGTTTTTT
>TRBV5-8|.|16|.|TRBJ1-5
CASSFGGLDSNQPQHF
TGTGCCAGCAGCTTCGGGGGCCTCGATAGCAATCAGCCCCAGCATTTT
>TRBV3-1|TRBD2|17|.|TRBJ2-2
CASSRGLAGAGTGELFF
TGTGCCAGCAGCCGGGGACTAGCGGGAGCGGGGACCGGGGAGCTGTTTTTT
>TRBV20-1|.|15|.|TRBJ2-7
CSANPTTGESYEQYF
TGCAGTGCTAACCCCACGACGGGGGAGTCCTACGAGCAGTACTTC
>TRBV12-3/TRBV12-4|.|12|.|TRBJ2-3
CASSLPGDTQYF
TGTGCCAGCAGTTTACCGGGGGATACGCAGTATTTT
>TRBV5-6|TRBD1|17|.|TRBJ2-7
CASSRYTGAQWIDEQYF
TGTGCCAGCAGCCGCTACACAGGGGCCCAATGGATCGACGAGCAGTACTTC
>TRBV6-2/TRBV6-3|TRBD1|14|.|TRBJ1-1
CASIKTHRGTEAFF
TGTGCCAGCATCAAGACCCACAGGGGAACTGAAGCTTTCTTT
>TRBV15|.|17|once|TRBJ1-5
CATSRETRPRGGKPQHF
TGTGCCACCAGCAGAGAGACTAGACCCCGGGGAGGCAAGCCCCAGCATTTT
>TRBV6-6|TRBD2|16|.|TRBJ2-2
CASEDVGGGRTGELFF
TGTGCCAGCGAGGATGTCGGGGGGGGGCGGACCGGGGAGCTGTTTTTT
>TRBV12-3/TRBV12-4|.|14|.|TRBJ1-1
CASLVTGFGTEAFF
TGTGCCAGCTTAGTCACAGGTTTTGGCACTGAAGCTTTCTTT
>TRBV11-2|.|16|.|TRBJ2-1
CASSLEAGTSYNEQFF
TGTGCCAGCAGCTTAGAGGCGGGGACCTCCTACAATGAGCAGTTCTTC
>TRBV3-1|TRBD1|15|.|TRBJ2-7
CASSGQDRGNHEQYF
TGTGCCAGCAGCGGTCAGGACAGGGGTAACCACGAGCAGTACTTC
>TRBV19|.|15|.|TRBJ1-6
CASSEPGVRNSPLHF
TGTGCCAGTAGCGAACCAGGGGTTCGTAATTCACCCCTCCACTTT
>TRBV20-1|.|11|once|TRBJ2-3
CSASQGDTQYF
TGCAGTGCTAGTCAGGGAGATACGCAGTATTTT
>TRBV7-9|.|11|.|TRBJ1-1
CASTLGQEAFF
TGTGCCAGCACCCTAGGACAGGAAGCTTTCTTT
>TRBV3-1|.|16|.|TRBJ2-7
CASSQYGGPDPNEQYF
TGTGCCAGCAGCCAATACGGAGGACCCGACCCCAACGAGCAGTACTTC
>TRBV6-1|.|10|.|TRBJ1-4
CASMNEKLFF
TGTGCCAGCATGAATGAAAAACTGTTTTTT
>TRBV27|.|14|.|TRBJ2-5
CASSPSGGLETQYF
TGTGCCAGCAGTCCCTCGGGGGGCTTGGAGACCCAGTACTTC
>TRBV20-1|.|16|.|TRBJ1-1
CSARDYKGEVNTEAFF
TGCAGTGCTAGAGATTATAAGGGCGAAGTGAACACTGAAGCTTTCTTT
>TRBV12-3/TRBV12-4|.|17|.|TRBJ2-6
CASSPRDRSSGANVLTF
TGTGCCAGCAGCCCCCGGGACCGCAGTTCTGGGGCCAACGTCCTGACTTTC
>TRBV4-1|.|15|.|TRBJ2-5
CASSRKEIPEETQYF
TGCGCCAGCAGCCGAAAGGAAATCCCCGAGGAGACCCAGTACTTC
>TRBV9|TRBD2|15|.|TRBJ2-1
CASSVGGTSGGEQFF
TGTGCCAGCAGCGTAGGGGGGACTAGCGGCGGTGAGCAGTTCTTC